What follows describes a single T cell receptor (beta chain). The data were obtained in a study of cytomegalovirus exposure and HLA in healthy donors. Produced via immunoSEQ multiplex PCR; TCRdb's table is partial and in-frame only. The repertoire holds 150,000 to 200,000 clones, with 80% to 85% as singletons. V dropped 2 bases and J dropped 6 bases, with 13 bases sitting between them. Germline loops: CDR1 SGHTA, CDR2 FQGNSA. The CDR3 spans 15 residues. The chain carries TRBV7-2 and TRBJ1-4; D uncertain. The sequenced material came from PBMCs. This receptor was taken from a young woman in good health and CMV-seropositive. CDR3 sequence (DNA): TGTGCCAGCAGCTTATTGGGCAGACCTGATGAAAAACTGTTTTTT. It encodes CASSLLGRPDEKLFF.